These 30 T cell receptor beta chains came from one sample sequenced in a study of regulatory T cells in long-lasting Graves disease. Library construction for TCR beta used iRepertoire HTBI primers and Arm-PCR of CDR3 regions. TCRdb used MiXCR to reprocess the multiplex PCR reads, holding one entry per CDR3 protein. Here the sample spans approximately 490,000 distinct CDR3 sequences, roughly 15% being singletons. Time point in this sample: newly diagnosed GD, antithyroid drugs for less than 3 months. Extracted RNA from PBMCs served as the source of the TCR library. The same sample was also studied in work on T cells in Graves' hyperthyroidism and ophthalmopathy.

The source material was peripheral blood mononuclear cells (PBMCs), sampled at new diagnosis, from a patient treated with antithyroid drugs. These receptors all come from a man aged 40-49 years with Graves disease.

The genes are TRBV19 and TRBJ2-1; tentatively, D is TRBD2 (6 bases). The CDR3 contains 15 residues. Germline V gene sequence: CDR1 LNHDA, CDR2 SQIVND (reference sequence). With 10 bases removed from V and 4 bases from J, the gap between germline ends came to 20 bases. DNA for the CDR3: TGTGCCACCCAGATCCCTCGGGGAGGTTACAATGAGCAGTTCTTC. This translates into CATQIPRGGYNEQFF.

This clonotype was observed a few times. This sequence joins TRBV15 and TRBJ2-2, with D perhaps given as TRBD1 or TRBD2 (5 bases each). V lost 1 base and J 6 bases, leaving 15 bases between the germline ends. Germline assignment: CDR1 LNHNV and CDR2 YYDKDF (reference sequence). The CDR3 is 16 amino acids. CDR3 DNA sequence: TGTGCCACCAGCAGAGGGGGGTTAGCCAGGCCCGGGGAGCTGTTTTTT. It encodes CATSRGGLARPGELFF.

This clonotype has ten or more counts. CDR3 nucleotide sequence: TGTGCCAGCAGTGAAGGACTAGGAGTGGTGCTGTTTTTT. The encoded protein is CASSEGLGVVLFF. J is TRBJ2-2 and V is TRBV2; tentative D call: TRBD2 (6 bases). The length of the CDR3 is 13 residues. CDR1 SNHLY and CDR2 FYNNEI come from the germline V gene. The ends were cut back, 1 base at V and 13 bases at J, with 13 bases in the middle.

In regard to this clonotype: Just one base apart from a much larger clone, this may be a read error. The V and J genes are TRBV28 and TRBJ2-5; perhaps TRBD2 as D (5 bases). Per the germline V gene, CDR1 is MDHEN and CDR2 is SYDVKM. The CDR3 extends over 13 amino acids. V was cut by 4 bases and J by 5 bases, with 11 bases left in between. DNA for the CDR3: TGTGCCAGCAGTTGGTCTCGGGATGAGACCCAGTACTTC. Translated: CASSWSRDETQYF.

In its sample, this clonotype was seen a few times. CDR3 loop: CASRPGQGMSGANVLTF. The CDR3 bases are TGTGCCAGCAGACCGGGACAGGGGATGTCTGGGGCCAACGTCCTGACTTTC. The chain uses TRBV6-1 and TRBJ2-6; 10 nucleotides align to TRBD1. Germline V gives CDR1 MNHNS, CDR2 SASEGT. This CDR3 has 17 amino acids. J was trimmed by 1 base and V by 6 bases; bases with no gene match: 6.

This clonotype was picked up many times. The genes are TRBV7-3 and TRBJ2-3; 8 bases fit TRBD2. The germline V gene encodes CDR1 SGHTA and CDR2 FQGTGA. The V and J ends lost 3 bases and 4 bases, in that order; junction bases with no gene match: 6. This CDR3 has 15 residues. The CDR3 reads CASSLTGGQPDTQYF. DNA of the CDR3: TGTGCCAGCAGCTTGACGGGAGGGCAGCCAGATACGCAGTATTTT.

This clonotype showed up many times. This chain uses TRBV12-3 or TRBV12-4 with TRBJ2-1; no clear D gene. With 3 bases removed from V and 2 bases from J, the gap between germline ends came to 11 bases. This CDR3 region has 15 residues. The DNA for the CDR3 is TGTGCCAGCAGTTTTGGAGCCGGGCCCTACAATGAGCAGTTCTTC. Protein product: CASSFGAGPYNEQFF.

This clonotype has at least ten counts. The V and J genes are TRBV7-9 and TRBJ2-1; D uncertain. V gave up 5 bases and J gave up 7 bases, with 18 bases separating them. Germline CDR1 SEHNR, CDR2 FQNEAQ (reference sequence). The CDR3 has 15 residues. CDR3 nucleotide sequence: TGTGCCAGCAGCACCCGGAAGTGGAATAGTAATGAGCAGTTCTTC. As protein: CASSTRKWNSNEQFF.

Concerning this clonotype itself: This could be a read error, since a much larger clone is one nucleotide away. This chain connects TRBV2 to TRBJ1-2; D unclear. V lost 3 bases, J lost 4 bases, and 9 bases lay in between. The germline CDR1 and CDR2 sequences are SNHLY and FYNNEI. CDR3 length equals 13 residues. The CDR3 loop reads CASSEAQSYGYTF. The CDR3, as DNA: TGTGCCAGCAGTGAGGCCCAGAGCTATGGCTACACCTTC.

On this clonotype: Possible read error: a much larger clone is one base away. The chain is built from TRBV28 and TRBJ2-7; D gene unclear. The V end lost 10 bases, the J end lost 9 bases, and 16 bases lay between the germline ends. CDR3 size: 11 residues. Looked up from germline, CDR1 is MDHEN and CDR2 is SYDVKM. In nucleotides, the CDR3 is TGTGCCACCGTGGAGCCTATGAGGCAGTACTTC. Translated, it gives CATVEPMRQYF.

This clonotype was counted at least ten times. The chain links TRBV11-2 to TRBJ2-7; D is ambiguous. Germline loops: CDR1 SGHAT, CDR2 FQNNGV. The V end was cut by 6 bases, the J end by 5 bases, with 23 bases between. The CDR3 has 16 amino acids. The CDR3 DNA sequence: TGTGCCAGCAGTTCCCAAACCCCGGCAACAGTCCACGAGCAGTACTTC. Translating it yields CASSSQTPATVHEQYF.

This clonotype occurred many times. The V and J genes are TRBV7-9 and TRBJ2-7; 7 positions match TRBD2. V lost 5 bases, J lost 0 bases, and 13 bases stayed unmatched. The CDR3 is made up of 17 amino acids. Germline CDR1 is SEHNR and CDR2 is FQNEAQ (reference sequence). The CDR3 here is CASSPPPLADRSYEQYF. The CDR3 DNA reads TGTGCCAGCAGCCCGCCCCCCCTAGCGGACCGCTCCTACGAGCAGTACTTC.

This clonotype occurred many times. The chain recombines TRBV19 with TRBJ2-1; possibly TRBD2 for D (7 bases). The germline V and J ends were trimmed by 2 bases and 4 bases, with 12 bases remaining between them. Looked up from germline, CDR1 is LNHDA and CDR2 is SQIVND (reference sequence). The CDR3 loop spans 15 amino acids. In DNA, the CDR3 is TGTGCCAGTAGTATAAGGGGGGGAGCGTACAATGAGCAGTTCTTC. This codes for CASSIRGGAYNEQFF.

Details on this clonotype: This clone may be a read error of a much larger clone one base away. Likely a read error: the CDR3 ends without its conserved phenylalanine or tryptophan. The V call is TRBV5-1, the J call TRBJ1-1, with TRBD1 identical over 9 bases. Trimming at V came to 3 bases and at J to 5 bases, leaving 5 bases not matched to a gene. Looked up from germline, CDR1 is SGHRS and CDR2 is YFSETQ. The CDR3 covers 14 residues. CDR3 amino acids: CASSSGTGPTEAFL. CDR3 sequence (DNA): TGCGCCAGCAGCTCAGGGACAGGGCCTACTGAAGCTTTCCTT.

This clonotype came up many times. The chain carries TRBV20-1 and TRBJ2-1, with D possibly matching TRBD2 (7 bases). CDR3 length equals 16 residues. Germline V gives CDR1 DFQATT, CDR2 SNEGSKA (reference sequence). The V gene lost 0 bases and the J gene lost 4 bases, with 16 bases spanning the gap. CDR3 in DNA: TGCAGTGCTAGAGATCGGGAGGCAGGGGCATACAATGAGCAGTTCTTC. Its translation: CSARDREAGAYNEQFF.

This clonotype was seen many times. CDR3 nucleotides: TGTGCCAGCAGCTTAGGGACTACCGAATACTCCTACAATGAGCAGTTCTTC. It is translated as CASSLGTTEYSYNEQFF. This chain links TRBV11-2 with TRBJ2-1, with a weak D call TRBD2 (6 bases). The CDR3 runs 17 residues. Trimming took 1 base from V and 0 from J, leaving 13 bases between them. Germline V gives CDR1 SGHAT, CDR2 FQNNGV.

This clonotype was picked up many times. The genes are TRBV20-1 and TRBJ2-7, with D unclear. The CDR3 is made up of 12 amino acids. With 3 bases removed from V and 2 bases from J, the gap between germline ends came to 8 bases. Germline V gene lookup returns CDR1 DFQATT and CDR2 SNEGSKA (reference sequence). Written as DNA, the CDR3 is TGCAGTGCTAGTAACCCGACCTACGAGCAGTACTTC. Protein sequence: CSASNPTYEQYF.

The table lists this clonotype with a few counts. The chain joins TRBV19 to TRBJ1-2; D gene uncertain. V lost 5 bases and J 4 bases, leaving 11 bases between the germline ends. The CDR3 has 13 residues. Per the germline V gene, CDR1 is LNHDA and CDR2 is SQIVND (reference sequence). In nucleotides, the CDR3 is TGTGCCAGTAGTGCCCGAGCCCTCTATGGCTACACCTTC. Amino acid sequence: CASSARALYGYTF.

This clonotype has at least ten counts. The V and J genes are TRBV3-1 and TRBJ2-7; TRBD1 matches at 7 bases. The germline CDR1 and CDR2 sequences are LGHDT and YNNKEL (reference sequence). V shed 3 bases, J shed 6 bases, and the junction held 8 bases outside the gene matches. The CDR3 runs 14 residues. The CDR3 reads CASSQGQLPGEQYF. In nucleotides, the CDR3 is TGTGCCAGCAGCCAGGGACAGCTTCCTGGCGAGCAGTACTTC.

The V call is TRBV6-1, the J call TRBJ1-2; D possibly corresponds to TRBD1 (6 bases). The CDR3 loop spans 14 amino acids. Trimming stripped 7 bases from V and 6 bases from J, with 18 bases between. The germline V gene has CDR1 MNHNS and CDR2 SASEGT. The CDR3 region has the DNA TGTGCCAGCACCACTAGCAGGGGATCTCATGGCTACACCTTC. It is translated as CASTTSRGSHGYTF.

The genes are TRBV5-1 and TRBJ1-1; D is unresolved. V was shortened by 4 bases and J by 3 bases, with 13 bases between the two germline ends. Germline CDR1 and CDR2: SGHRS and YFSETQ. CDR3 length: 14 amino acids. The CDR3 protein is CASSPSEGYTEAFF. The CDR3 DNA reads TGCGCCAGCAGCCCCTCCGAGGGCTACACTGAAGCTTTCTTT.

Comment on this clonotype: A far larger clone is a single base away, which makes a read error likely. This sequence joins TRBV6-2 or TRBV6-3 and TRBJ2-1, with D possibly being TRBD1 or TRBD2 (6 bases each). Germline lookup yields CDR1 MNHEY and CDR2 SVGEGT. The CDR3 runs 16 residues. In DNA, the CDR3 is TGTGCCAGCAGCTGGGGGCGGGGCCGAGCCTACGATGAGCAGTTCTTC. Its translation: CASSWGRGRAYDEQFF.

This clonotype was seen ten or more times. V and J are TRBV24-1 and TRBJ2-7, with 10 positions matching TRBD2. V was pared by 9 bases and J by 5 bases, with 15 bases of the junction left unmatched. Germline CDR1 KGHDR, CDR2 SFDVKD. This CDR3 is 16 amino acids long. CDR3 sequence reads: CATAEETGLAADEQYF. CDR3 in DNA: TGTGCCACCGCTGAAGAGACCGGACTAGCGGCAGACGAGCAGTACTTC.

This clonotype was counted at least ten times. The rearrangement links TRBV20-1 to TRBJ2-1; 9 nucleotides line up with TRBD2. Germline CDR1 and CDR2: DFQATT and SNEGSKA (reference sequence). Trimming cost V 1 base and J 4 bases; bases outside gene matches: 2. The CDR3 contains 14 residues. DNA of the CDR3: TGCAGTGCTAGAGCTAGCGGGAATTACAATGAGCAGTTCTTC. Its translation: CSARASGNYNEQFF.

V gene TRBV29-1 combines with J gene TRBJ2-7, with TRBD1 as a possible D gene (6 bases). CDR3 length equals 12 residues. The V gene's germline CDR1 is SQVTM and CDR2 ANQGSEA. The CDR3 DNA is TGCAGAGCAGGACAGAGCTCCTACGAGCAGTACTTC. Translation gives CRAGQSSYEQYF.

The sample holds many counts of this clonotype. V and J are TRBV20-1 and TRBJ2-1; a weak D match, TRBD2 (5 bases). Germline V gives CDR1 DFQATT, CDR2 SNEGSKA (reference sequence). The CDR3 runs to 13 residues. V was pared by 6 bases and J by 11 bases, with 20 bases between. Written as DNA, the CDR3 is TGCAGTGCCGACCATCTTAGCGAGGAGAAGCAGTTCTTC. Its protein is CSADHLSEEKQFF.

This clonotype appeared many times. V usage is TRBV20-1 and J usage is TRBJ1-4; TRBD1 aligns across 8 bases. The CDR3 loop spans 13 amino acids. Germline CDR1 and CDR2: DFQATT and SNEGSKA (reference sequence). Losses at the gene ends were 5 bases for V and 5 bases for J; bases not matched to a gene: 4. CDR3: CSAYRGSNEKLFF. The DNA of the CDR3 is TGCAGTGCTTACAGGGGGAGCAATGAAAAACTGTTTTTT.

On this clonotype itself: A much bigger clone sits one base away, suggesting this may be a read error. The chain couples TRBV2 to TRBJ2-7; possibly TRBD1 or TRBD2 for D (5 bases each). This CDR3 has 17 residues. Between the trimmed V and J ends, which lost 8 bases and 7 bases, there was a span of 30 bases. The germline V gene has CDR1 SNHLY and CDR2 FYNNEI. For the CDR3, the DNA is TGTGCCAGCTCACCACCCCCACCCAGGGAAGACTACAATGAGCAGTACTTC. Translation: CASSPPPPREDYNEQYF.

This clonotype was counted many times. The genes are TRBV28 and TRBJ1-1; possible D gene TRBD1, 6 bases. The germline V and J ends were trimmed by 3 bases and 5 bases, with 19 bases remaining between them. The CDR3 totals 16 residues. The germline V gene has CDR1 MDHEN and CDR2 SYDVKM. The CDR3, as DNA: TGTGCCAGCAGTTTTCCCCTGGGGGGGGCAGGGACTGAAGCTTTCTTT. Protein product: CASSFPLGGAGTEAFF.

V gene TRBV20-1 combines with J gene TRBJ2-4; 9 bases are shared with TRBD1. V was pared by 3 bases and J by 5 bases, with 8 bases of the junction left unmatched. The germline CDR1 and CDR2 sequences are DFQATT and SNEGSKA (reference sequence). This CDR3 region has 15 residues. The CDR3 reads CSARARDRVQNIQYF. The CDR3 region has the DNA TGCAGTGCTAGGGCCCGGGACAGGGTCCAAAACATTCAGTACTTC.